This T cell receptor (beta chain) was captured in a study of long-term antiretroviral therapy in people with HIV. Whole-study results and caveats: All time points showed a repertoire dominated by clones expanded before ART.

This clone was detected a few times. What it binds is unknown. Trimming took 0 bases from V and 3 from J, leaving 4 bases between them. The germline CDR1 and CDR2 sequences are MNHEY and SVGAGI. The CDR3 consists of 13 residues. Samples were assayed with immunoSEQ v3.0 at survey level. Assay: immunoSEQ multiplex PCR; the TCRdb copy retains only in-frame clones and omits some. This table has approximately 12,000 clones, 82% appearing once. V is TRBV6-5 and J is TRBJ2-3; no definite D call. The clonotype originates from a man between 45 and 60 years old with HIV. Source: unsorted PBMCs, taken roughly 8 years after starting antiretroviral therapy. The CDR3 sequence: CASSYSPTDTQYF. CDR3 nucleotide sequence: TGTGCCAGCAGTTACTCTCCGACAGATACGCAGTATTTT.